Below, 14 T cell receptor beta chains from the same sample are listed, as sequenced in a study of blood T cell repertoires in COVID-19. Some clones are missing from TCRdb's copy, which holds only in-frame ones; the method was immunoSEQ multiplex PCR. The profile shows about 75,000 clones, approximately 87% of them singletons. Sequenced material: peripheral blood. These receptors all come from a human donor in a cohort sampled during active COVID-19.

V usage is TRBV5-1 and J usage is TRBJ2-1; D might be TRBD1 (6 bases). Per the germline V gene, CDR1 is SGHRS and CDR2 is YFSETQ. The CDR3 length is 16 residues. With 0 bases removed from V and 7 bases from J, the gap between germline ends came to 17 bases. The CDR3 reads CASSLAVGPGVNEQFF. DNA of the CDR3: TGCGCCAGCAGCTTGGCCGTGGGGCCAGGGGTGAATGAGCAGTTCTTC.

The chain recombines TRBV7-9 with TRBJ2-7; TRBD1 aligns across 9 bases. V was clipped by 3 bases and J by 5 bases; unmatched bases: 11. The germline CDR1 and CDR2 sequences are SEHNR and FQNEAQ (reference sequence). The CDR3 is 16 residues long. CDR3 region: CASSFPLRTGAHEQYF. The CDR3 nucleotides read TGTGCCAGCAGCTTCCCCCTTCGGACAGGGGCCCACGAGCAGTACTTC. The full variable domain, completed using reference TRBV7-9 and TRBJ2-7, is DTGVSQNPRHKITKRGQNVTFRCDPISEHNRLYWYRQTLGQGPEFLTYFQNEAQLEKSRLLSDRFSAERPKGSFSTLEIQRTEQGDSAMYLCASSFPLRTGAHEQYFGPGTRLTVT.

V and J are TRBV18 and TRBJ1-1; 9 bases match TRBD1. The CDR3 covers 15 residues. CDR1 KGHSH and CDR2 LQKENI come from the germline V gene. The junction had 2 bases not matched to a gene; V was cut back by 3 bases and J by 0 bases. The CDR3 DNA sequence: TGTGCCAGCTCACCGGACAGGGGACTGAACACTGAAGCTTTCTTT. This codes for CASSPDRGLNTEAFF.

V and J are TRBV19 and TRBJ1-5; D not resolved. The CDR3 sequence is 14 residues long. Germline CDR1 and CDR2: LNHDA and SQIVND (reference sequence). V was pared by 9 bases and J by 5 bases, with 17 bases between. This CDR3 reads CASNRDRVYQPQHF. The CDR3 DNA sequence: TGTGCCAGCAACCGCGACCGGGTTTATCAGCCCCAGCATTTT.

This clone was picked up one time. The CDR3 region is CASSPLGRGTEAFF. The CDR3 DNA reads as TGTGCCAGCAGCCCCCTGGGCAGGGGCACTGAAGCTTTCTTT. The V gene is TRBV7-2, the J gene TRBJ1-1, with a possible D match to TRBD1 (6 bases). V dropped 5 bases and J dropped 4 bases, with 14 bases sitting between them. The germline CDR1 and CDR2 sequences are SGHTA and FQGNSA. There are 14 residues in the CDR3.

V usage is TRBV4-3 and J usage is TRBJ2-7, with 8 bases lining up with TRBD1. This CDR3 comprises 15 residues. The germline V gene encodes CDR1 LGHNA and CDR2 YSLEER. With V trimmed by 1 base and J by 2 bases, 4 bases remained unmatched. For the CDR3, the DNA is TGCGCCAGCAGCCAAGCACAGGGGGTCACCTACGAGCAGTACTTC. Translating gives CASSQAQGVTYEQYF.

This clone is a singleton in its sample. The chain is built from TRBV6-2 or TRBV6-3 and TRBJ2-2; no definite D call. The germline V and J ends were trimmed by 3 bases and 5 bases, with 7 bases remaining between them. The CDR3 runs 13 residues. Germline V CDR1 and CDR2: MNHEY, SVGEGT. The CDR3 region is CASSYQVTGELFF. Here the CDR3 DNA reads TGTGCCAGCAGTTATCAGGTTACCGGGGAGCTGTTTTTT.

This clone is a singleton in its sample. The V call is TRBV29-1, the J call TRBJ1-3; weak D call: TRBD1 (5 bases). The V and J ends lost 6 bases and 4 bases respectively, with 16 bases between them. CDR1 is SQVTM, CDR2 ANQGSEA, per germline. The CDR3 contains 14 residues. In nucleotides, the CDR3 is TGCAGCGTCAGACAGCAAAACTCAGGAAACACCATATATTTT. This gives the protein CSVRQQNSGNTIYF. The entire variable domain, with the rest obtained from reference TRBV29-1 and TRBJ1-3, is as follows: SAVISQKPSRDICQRGTSLTIQCQVDSQVTMMFWYRQQPGQSLTLIATANQGSEATYESGFVIDKFPISRPNLTFSTLTVSNMSPEDSSIYLCSVRQQNSGNTIYFGEGSWLTVV.

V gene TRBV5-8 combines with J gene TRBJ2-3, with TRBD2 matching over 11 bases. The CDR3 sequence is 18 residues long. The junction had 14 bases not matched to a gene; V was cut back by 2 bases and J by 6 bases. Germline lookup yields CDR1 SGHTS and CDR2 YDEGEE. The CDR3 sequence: CASSFSTATSGVRDTQYF. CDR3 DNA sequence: TGTGCCAGCAGCTTCTCGACCGCGACTAGCGGGGTTAGGGATACGCAGTATTTT.

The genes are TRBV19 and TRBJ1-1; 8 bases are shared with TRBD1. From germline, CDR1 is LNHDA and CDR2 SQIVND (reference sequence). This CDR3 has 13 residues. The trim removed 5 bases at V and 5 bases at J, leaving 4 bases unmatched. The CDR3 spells CASSQGARTEAFF. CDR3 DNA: TGTGCCAGTAGTCAGGGGGCCAGGACTGAAGCTTTCTTT.

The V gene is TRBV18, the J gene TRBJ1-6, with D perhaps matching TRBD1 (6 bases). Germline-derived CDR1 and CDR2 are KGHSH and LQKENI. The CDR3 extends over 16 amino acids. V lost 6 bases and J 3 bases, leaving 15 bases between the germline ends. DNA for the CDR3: TGTGCCAGCTCGCAACTGGACAGTAACTATAATTCACCCCTCCACTTT. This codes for CASSQLDSNYNSPLHF.

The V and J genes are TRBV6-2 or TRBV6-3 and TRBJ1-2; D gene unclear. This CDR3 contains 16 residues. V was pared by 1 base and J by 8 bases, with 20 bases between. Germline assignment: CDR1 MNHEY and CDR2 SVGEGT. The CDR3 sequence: CASSYLRLDLTGGYTF. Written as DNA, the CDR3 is TGTGCCAGCAGTTACTTACGCCTAGACCTGACGGGGGGCTACACCTTC.

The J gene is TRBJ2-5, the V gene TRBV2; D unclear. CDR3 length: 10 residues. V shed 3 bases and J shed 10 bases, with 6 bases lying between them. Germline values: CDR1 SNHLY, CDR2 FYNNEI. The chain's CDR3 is CASSEQDQYF. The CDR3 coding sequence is TGTGCCAGCAGTGAGCAGGACCAGTACTTC.

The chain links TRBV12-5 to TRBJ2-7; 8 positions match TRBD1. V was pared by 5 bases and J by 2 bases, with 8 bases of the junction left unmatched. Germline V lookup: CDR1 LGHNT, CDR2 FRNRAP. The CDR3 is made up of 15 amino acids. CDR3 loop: CASGQRDRGPYEQYF. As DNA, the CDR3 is TGTGCTAGTGGTCAACGCGACAGGGGCCCCTACGAGCAGTACTTC.